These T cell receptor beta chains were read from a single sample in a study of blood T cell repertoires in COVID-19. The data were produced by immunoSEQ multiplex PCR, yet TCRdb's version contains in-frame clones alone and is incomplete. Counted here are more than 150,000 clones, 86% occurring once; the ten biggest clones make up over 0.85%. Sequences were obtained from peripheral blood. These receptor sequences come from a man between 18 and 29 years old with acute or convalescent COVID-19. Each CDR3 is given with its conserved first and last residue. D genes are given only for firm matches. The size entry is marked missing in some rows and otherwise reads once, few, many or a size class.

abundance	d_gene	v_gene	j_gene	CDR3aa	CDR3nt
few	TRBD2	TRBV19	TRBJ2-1	CASSSQAGGRYEQFF	TGTGCCAGTAGTTCTCAAGCGGGGGGGCGGTATGAGCAGTTCTTC
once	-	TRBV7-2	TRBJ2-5	CASSFGETQYF	TGTGCCAGCAGCTTCGGTGAGACCCAGTACTTC
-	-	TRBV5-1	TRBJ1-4	CASSLVSGPNEKLFF	TGCGCCAGCAGCTTGGTGTCAGGGCCTAATGAAAAACTGTTTTTT
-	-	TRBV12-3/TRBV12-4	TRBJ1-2	CASTPGGVRGYTF	TGTGCCAGCACCCCTGGCGGGGTACGAGGCTACACCTTC
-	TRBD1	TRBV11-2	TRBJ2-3	CASSLGQGARDTQYF	TGTGCCAGCAGCTTGGGACAGGGGGCGAGAGATACGCAGTATTTT
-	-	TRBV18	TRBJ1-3	CASSPSRGYSGNTIYF	TGTGCCAGCTCACCCTCGAGGGGGTACTCTGGAAACACCATATATTTT
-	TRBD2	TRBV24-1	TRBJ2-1	CATSDPGTSGGSSYNEQFF	TGTGCCACCAGTGATCCCGGGACTAGCGGGGGGAGCTCCTACAATGAGCAGTTCTTC
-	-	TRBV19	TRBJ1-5	CASSMGRVYSNQPQHF	TGTGCCAGTAGTATGGGCAGGGTCTATAGCAATCAGCCCCAGCATTTT
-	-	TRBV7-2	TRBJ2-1	CASSLDRLGVQFF	TGTGCCAGCAGCTTAGACAGGCTCGGTGTGCAGTTCTTC
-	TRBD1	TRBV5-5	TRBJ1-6	CASSLVRGRSYNSPLHF	TGTGCCAGCAGCTTGGTGAGGGGGCGATCCTATAATTCACCCCTCCACTTT
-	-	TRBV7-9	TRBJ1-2	CASSLVLGADYGYTF	TGTGCCAGCAGCTTAGTGTTGGGGGCGGACTATGGCTACACCTTC
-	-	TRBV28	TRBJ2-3	CASSLPQSTGPTDTQYF	TGTGCCAGCAGTTTACCCCAATCGACAGGACCCACAGATACGCAGTATTTT
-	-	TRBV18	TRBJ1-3	CASSPRQVRTVSGNTIYF	TGTGCCAGCTCACCTCGACAAGTACGGACTGTCTCTGGAAACACCATATATTTT
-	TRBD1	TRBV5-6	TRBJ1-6	CASSLGTGASNSPLHF	TGTGCCAGCAGCTTGGGGACAGGGGCGTCTAATTCACCCCTCCACTTT
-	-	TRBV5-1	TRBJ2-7	CASSPDGSYEQYF	TGCGCCAGCAGCCCCGACGGGTCCTACGAGCAGTACTTC
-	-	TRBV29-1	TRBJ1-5	CSVVSAGGKGNYSNQPQHF	TGCAGCGTTGTGTCCGCCGGTGGGAAGGGGAACTATAGCAATCAGCCCCAGCATTTT
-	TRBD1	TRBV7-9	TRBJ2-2	CASSKGTGAANTGELFF	TGTGCCAGCAGCAAGGGGACAGGGGCCGCGAACACCGGGGAGCTGTTTTTT
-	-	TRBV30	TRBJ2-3	CAWSVSPTGLTDTQYF	TGTGCCTGGAGTGTATCACCAACAGGGCTCACAGATACGCAGTATTTT
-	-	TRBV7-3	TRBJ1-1	CASSSGGNTEAFF	TGTGCCAGCAGCTCGGGTGGGAACACTGAAGCTTTCTTT
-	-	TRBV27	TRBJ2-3	CASSLVFTGTSTDTQYF	TGTGCCAGCAGTTTGGTCTTTACGGGGACTAGCACAGATACGCAGTATTTT
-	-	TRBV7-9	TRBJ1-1	CASSSGGGNTEAFF	TGTGCCAGCAGCTCCGGGGGTGGGAACACTGAAGCTTTCTTT
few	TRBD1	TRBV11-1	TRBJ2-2	CASRRDRGASGELFF	TGTGCCAGCAGACGGGACAGGGGGGCGAGCGGGGAGCTGTTTTTT
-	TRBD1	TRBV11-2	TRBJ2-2	CASSFDRGPNTGELFF	TGTGCCAGCAGCTTCGACAGGGGACCGAACACCGGGGAGCTGTTTTTT
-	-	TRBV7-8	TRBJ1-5	CASSSDRNQPQHF	TGTGCCAGCAGCTCCGACAGAAATCAGCCCCAGCATTTT
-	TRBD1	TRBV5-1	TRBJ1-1	CASSFILRGPYNTEAFF	TGCGCCAGCAGCTTCATACTCAGGGGGCCTTACAACACTGAAGCTTTCTTT
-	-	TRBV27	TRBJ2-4	CASSSGIAKNIQYF	TGTGCCAGCAGTTCGGGAATAGCCAAAAACATTCAGTACTTC
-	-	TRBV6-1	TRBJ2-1	CASSELPGVLEQFF	TGTGCCAGCAGTGAACTTCCCGGGGTACTTGAGCAGTTCTTC
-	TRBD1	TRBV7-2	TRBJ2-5	CASSFQGTAQETQYF	TGTGCCAGCAGCTTCCAAGGGACAGCCCAAGAGACCCAGTACTTC
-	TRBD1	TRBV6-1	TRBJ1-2	CASSEGGQLYGYTF	TGTGCCAGCAGTGAAGGGGGACAGCTCTATGGCTACACCTTC
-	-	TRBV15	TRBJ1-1	CATSRVGATEAFF	TGTGCCACCAGCAGAGTAGGAGCGACTGAAGCTTTCTTT
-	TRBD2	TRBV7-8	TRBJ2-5	CASRPLAGVFGETQYF	TGTGCCAGCAGACCCCTAGCGGGGGTTTTCGGGGAGACCCAGTACTTC
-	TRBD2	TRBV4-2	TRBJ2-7	CASSQESGAKGEQYF	TGTGCCAGCAGCCAAGAGAGCGGGGCCAAGGGCGAGCAGTACTTC
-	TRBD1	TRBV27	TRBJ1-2	CASSSLDRAANYGYTF	TGTGCCAGCAGTTCACTGGACAGGGCGGCTAACTATGGCTACACCTTC
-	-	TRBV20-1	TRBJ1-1	CSASQGITEAFF	TGCAGTGCTAGTCAGGGTATCACTGAAGCTTTCTTT
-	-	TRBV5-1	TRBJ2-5	CASSMDSWETQYF	TGCGCCAGCAGCATGGACAGCTGGGAGACCCAGTACTTC